This T cell receptor (beta chain) came from a study of T cells after yellow fever vaccination. This clonotype was seen a handful of times. The antigen is unknown. Study results and caveats: The appearance of a small share of clonotypes in both CD4 and CD8 compartments was observed. Most primary-vaccination clones reappeared after the booster (approximately 95% CD4, roughly 88% CD8).

The CDR3 totals 14 residues. The germline gives CDR1 GTSNPN, CDR2 SVGIG (reference sequence). With 0 bases removed from V and 6 bases from J, the gap between germline ends came to 9 bases. TCRdb re-derived calls from the 5' RACE reads in MiXCR, one entry per CDR3 protein. The data contain roughly 120,000 distinct CDR3 sequences, about 7.4% of them singletons. The sequences come from CD4+ T cells sorted from PBMCs, collected 10 to 11 days after the first yellow fever vaccination. This rearrangement joins TRBV30 to TRBJ1-6; D not resolved. This receptor was identified in a man aged 18 to 30 who received the YFV17D yellow fever vaccine. As DNA, the CDR3 is TGTGCCTGGAGTGTTCAAGGGATTAATTCACCCCTCCACTTT. Translating it yields CAWSVQGINSPLHF. The variable domain in full, with the rest retrieved from reference TRBV30 and TRBJ1-6, is SQTIHQWPATLVQPVGSPLSLECTVEGTSNPNLYWYRQAAGRGLQLLFYSVGIGQISSEVPQNLSASRPQDRQFILSSKKLLLSDSGFYLCAWSVQGINSPLHFGNGTRLTVT.